What follows describes a single T cell receptor (beta chain). Its antigen is currently not known. Base qualities are not provided; no much larger clone lies one nucleotide away. The junction carries 15 bases between V and J, which are trimmed by 0 bases and 6 bases respectively. Its CDR3 holds 15 amino acids, cysteine through phenylalanine. Left in the record is the CDR3 DNA by itself, 45 bases read in frame from the first base. CDR1 and CDR2, looked up from the germline V gene (reference sequence), are DFQATT and SNEGSKA. Peripheral blood CD8+ and CD4+ T cells from healthy donors, Susac syndrome patients and multiple sclerosis patients were profiled by high-throughput TCR beta sequencing. Healthy donors were included as age- and sex-matched controls. CD8+ TEMRA cells were enriched by FACS, while bulk CD8+ and CD4+ T cells were purified by magnetic negative isolation. Blood was drawn into EDTA tubes, processed within 24 hours, and PBMCs were isolated by density gradient centrifugation. PBMCs intended for TCR sequencing were cryopreserved in liquid nitrogen and were subsequently thawed in a 37 degrees C water bath. Purity of sorted or isolated CD4+, CD8+ and CD8+ TEMRA cells was at least 90%.

RNA was extracted with the RNeasy kit and about 0.5 to 1 ug was reverse transcribed using random hexamers. The immunoSEQ multiplex PCR assay, covering 54 Vbeta and 13 Jbeta segments, was used to amplify TCR beta CDR3 regions. PCR amplification bias was corrected using a synthetic template baseline for primer optimization and computational correction. On the study's bioinformatics: Reads were annotated to V, D and J genes according to IMGT and were analyzed with immunoSEQ Analyzer, with only productive sequences retained. To calculate clonality, Shannon entropy was normalized by log2 of the number of productive unique sequences and then subtracted from one. For each patient and control, public and private clones were evaluated among the 100 most prevalent clones. Clones were defined as Susac-specific when absent from the healthy and MS cohorts, from fewer than 1,200 published viral clones and from other ImmuneACCESS disease sequences. TCRdb reworked the public reads: Q25 trimming with fastp, MiXCR clone assembly, productive beta chains retained. Every CDR3 protein is listed once, alongside the most common genes and DNA of its rows. TCRdb, not the original authors, processed these V and J calls. The sample profile shows around 190,000 distinct CDR3 sequences; 85% to 95% of them were found once. The biggest ten clones account for around 0.093% of the sample.

This sample was taken from a study of CD8 T cells in Susac syndrome (dated by TCRdb to 2018 to 2020). Some background on the complete study: The study used repertoire sequencing to test whether antigen drove CD8+ T cell activation and differentiation in Susac syndrome.

General conclusions and limits of the study: The study acknowledged that relatively few individuals were included in the TCR sequencing and HLA analysis.

This clonotype originated in a human donor in good health. The chain is encoded by TRBV20-1 joined to TRBJ2-1; there is no confident call for the D gene. The sequenced sample was CD4+ T cells from PBMCs. The DNA sequence is given as TGCAGTGCTAGAGATCCCATCCCGTCTCGCAATGAGCAGTTCTTC. It is translated as CSARDPIPSRNEQFF.